A selection of T cell receptor beta chains follows, all from one sample in a study of regulatory T cells in long-lasting Graves disease. MiXCR was run by TCRdb on the multiplex PCR reads, yielding one entry per CDR3 protein. The sample includes roughly 450,000 distinct CDR3 sequences, about 20% seen only once; the top ten take approximately 28%. Sequencing used peripheral blood mononuclear cells (PBMCs), obtained when the disease was refractory, from a patient treated with antithyroid drugs. These receptors were obtained from a female donor with Graves disease. CDR3s include the opening cysteine and the closing phenylalanine or tryptophan. Fields, in order: D gene, J gene, V gene, clone size, CDR3 DNA, CDR3 protein. D genes are given only for firm matches. Expanded clones get a size class; other rows say once, few or many, or leave the size out.

D: NA; J: TRBJ1-4; V: TRBV19; size: few; DNA: TGTGCCAGTAGTCACCAGGGGCGTGCAACTAATGAAAAACTGTTTTTT; CDR3: CASSHQGRATNEKLFF
D: TRBD1; J: TRBJ1-2; V: TRBV15; size: many; DNA: TGTGCCACCAGCAGAGAAGGGCAGGGGGATGGCTACACCTTC; CDR3: CATSREGQGDGYTF
D: NA; J: TRBJ2-7; V: TRBV20-1; size: NA; DNA: TGCAGTGGGGCAGACTCCTACGAGCAGTACTTC; CDR3: CSGADSYEQYF
D: TRBD2; J: TRBJ2-7; V: TRBV18; size: few; DNA: TGTGCCAGCTCACCAACCGGGACTAGCGGGACGGCCGAGCAGTACTTC; CDR3: CASSPTGTSGTAEQYF
D: TRBD2; J: TRBJ2-7; V: TRBV27; size: NA; DNA: TGTGCCAGCAGCTCGGGACTAGGTCTCGAGCAGTACTTC; CDR3: CASSSGLGLEQYF
D: TRBD1; J: TRBJ2-7; V: TRBV6-1; size: NA; DNA: TGTGCCAGCAGCTGGCGGAGGGGACAGGGGGCCTACGAGCAGTACTTC; CDR3: CASSWRRGQGAYEQYF
D: NA; J: TRBJ1-1; V: TRBV4-2; size: few; DNA: TGTGCCAGCAGCCAAGGCGGACTCAGGGGAGTGAACACTGAAGCTTTCTTT; CDR3: CASSQGGLRGVNTEAFF
D: TRBD2; J: TRBJ2-7; V: TRBV12-3/TRBV12-4; size: many; DNA: TGTGCCAGCGGGGGTATAGCGGGAGGGCCTGAAGAGCAGTACTTC; CDR3: CASGGIAGGPEEQYF
D: NA; J: TRBJ1-5; V: TRBV6-1; size: NA; DNA: TGTGCCAGCAGTCTACTGACAGGTCGCCGCCCGGTGCCCCAGCATTTT; CDR3: CASSLLTGRRPVPQHF
D: NA; J: TRBJ1-3; V: TRBV2; size: few; DNA: TGTGCCAGCAGTGCCGCAGGCGCCGGAAACACCATATATTTT; CDR3: CASSAAGAGNTIYF
D: NA; J: TRBJ2-7; V: TRBV2; size: NA; DNA: TGTGCCAGCAGTGAAATCCTGGACAGTGACGAGCAGTACTTC; CDR3: CASSEILDSDEQYF
D: NA; J: TRBJ2-6; V: TRBV20-1; size: NA; DNA: TGCAGTGCTAAAATTCGGGGGAGCTCTGGGGCCAACGTCCTGACTTTC; CDR3: CSAKIRGSSGANVLTF
D: NA; J: TRBJ1-5; V: TRBV7-2; size: many; DNA: TGTGCCAGCAGCGTGGGGGCCAATCAGCCCCAGCATTTT; CDR3: CASSVGANQPQHF
D: NA; J: TRBJ2-2; V: TRBV6-4; size: NA; DNA: TGTGCCAGCACACAAAGGGGAGGCACCGGGGAGCCGTTTTTT; CDR3: CASTQRGGTGEPFF
D: NA; J: TRBJ1-1; V: TRBV20-1; size: NA; DNA: TGCAGTGCTAGAGATGGAGGGGTTAACGGGAGGGAAGCTTTCTTT; CDR3: CSARDGGVNGREAFF
D: NA; J: TRBJ1-1; V: TRBV20-1; size: many; DNA: TGCAGTGCCACGGATGGGTGGGATACTGAAGCTTTCTTT; CDR3: CSATDGWDTEAFF
D: NA; J: TRBJ2-7; V: TRBV19; size: NA; DNA: TGTGCCAGTAGTATAGCTGGGACGGCAACGCTATACGAGCAGTACTTC; CDR3: CASSIAGTATLYEQYF
D: NA; J: TRBJ2-1; V: TRBV2; size: many; DNA: TGTGCCAGCAGTGCGGAACGGAAGACTCGAGAAGGGGGGCAGTTCTTC; CDR3: CASSAERKTREGGQFF
D: TRBD1; J: TRBJ2-7; V: TRBV10-3; size: NA; DNA: TGTGCCATCAGTGGGACAGGGATTGAGCAGTACTTC; CDR3: CAISGTGIEQYF
D: NA; J: TRBJ2-2; V: TRBV16; size: NA; DNA: TGTGCCAGCAGCCAATATAAGAACACCGGGGAGCTGTTTTTT; CDR3: CASSQYKNTGELFF
D: NA; J: TRBJ1-2; V: TRBV4-1; size: many; DNA: TGCGCCAGCAGCCAAGATCGAGCTCAGACCACCTTC; CDR3: CASSQDRAQTTF
D: TRBD2; J: TRBJ2-5; V: TRBV20-1; size: NA; DNA: TGCAGTGCTAGAAAAATAGCGGGAGAAGAGACCCAGTACTTC; CDR3: CSARKIAGEETQYF
D: NA; J: TRBJ2-7; V: TRBV7-8; size: NA; DNA: TGTGCCAGCAGCTTAGCGGACACTGGGGAGCAGTACTTC; CDR3: CASSLADTGEQYF
D: NA; J: TRBJ2-5; V: TRBV2; size: many; DNA: TGTGCCAGCAATATACAGCCCAGCCAAGAGACCCAGTACTTC; CDR3: CASNIQPSQETQYF
D: TRBD1; J: TRBJ2-5; V: TRBV10-3; size: NA; DNA: TGTGCCATCAGTGAGCCCAGACAGGGTAAGGAGACCCAGTACTTC; CDR3: CAISEPRQGKETQYF
D: TRBD1; J: TRBJ1-6; V: TRBV3-1; size: few; DNA: TGTGCCAGCAGCCCCCTGGACAGGGGGCAATCACCCCTCCACTTT; CDR3: CASSPLDRGQSPLHF
D: NA; J: TRBJ2-7; V: TRBV28; size: many; DNA: TGTGCCAGCAGTTTAGACAGCCCCTACGAGCAGTACTTC; CDR3: CASSLDSPYEQYF
D: TRBD1; J: TRBJ2-7; V: TRBV2; size: NA; DNA: TGTGCCAGCAGCTCCGGGACAGGGTGGTACGAGCAGTACTTC; CDR3: CASSSGTGWYEQYF
D: TRBD2; J: TRBJ2-1; V: TRBV7-2; size: NA; DNA: TGTGCCAGCAGCTTACTCGGCGGGAGCTCCTACAATGAGCAGTTCTTC; CDR3: CASSLLGGSSYNEQFF
D: TRBD2; J: TRBJ2-2; V: TRBV6-5; size: few; DNA: TGTGCCAGCAGTTACTCGGCTGCCAGCGGGAGTTTCGACACCGGGGAGCTGTTTTTT; CDR3: CASSYSAASGSFDTGELFF
D: NA; J: TRBJ2-5; V: TRBV2; size: few; DNA: TGTGCCAGCAGGGAACTTCTGGGGCCAAGGGGGGAGACCCAGTACTTC; CDR3: CASRELLGPRGETQYF
D: NA; J: TRBJ1-1; V: TRBV20-1; size: many; DNA: TGCAGTGCTAGAGATGTGGTGGGCACTGAAGCTTTCTTT; CDR3: CSARDVVGTEAFF
D: NA; J: TRBJ2-5; V: TRBV5-5; size: NA; DNA: TGTGCCAGCAGCTTGTTTGGAGGGGGCCAGGTAGAGACCCAGTACTTC; CDR3: CASSLFGGGQVETQYF
D: TRBD1; J: TRBJ1-1; V: TRBV20-1; size: few; DNA: TGCAGGATAGGGGGCCAGAACACTGAAGCTTTCTTT; CDR3: CRIGGQNTEAFF
D: NA; J: TRBJ1-5; V: TRBV4-2; size: NA; DNA: TGTGCCAGCAGCCAAGATCACGATCAGCCCCAGCATTTT; CDR3: CASSQDHDQPQHF
D: TRBD2; J: TRBJ2-7; V: TRBV7-2; size: NA; DNA: TGTGCCAGCAGCCCGTACAGCGGGAGTTCAGCCGAGCAGTACTTC; CDR3: CASSPYSGSSAEQYF
D: NA; J: TRBJ1-1; V: TRBV28; size: few; DNA: TGTGCCAGCAGTTTTGGTGGTTGGAGCACTGAAGCTTTCTTT; CDR3: CASSFGGWSTEAFF
D: TRBD1; J: TRBJ1-4; V: TRBV2; size: many; DNA: TGTGCCAGCAGGGCGGGGACAGCCCTTGGTGAAAAACTGTTTTTT; CDR3: CASRAGTALGEKLFF
D: NA; J: TRBJ1-5; V: TRBV28; size: many; DNA: TGTGCCAGCAGTTTCAAGACGGGTAGCAATCAGCCCCAGCATTTT; CDR3: CASSFKTGSNQPQHF